This T cell receptor (beta chain) came from a study of blood T cell repertoires in COVID-19. J gave up 1 base and V 5 bases, and 3 bases lay outside the gene matches. Germline lookup yields CDR1 SEHNR and CDR2 FQNEAQ (reference sequence). The CDR3 totals 14 residues. TCRdb's copy holds only in-frame clones and misses some; the assay was immunoSEQ multiplex PCR. The data contain about 47,000 clones, approximately 88% of them seen just once; the ten biggest clones take up approximately 12%. V usage is TRBV7-9 and J usage is TRBJ2-5; TRBD1 matches 8 bases. The sample was peripheral blood. The sequence derives from a human donor with active COVID-19. The donor label of this sample is uncertain. CDR3 in DNA: TGTGCCAGCAGCCGGACAGGGATCCAAGAGACCCAGTACTTC. It translates to CASSRTGIQETQYF.